This TCR beta chain was profiled in a study of blood T cell repertoires in COVID-19. Study at large: In each case, the material was cDNA or gDNA derived from T cells, B-cell-depleted T cells, or PBMCs.

Using immunoSEQ multiplex PCR, the repertoire was profiled, and TCRdb retains in-frame clones only, with some absent. Among 200,000 to 300,000 clones, 87% were seen once, and the ten largest hold about 2.5%. The CDR3 length is 14 residues. V lost 5 bases and J lost 10; bases outside the gene matches: 8. In germline, CDR1 is SEHNR, CDR2 FQNEAQ (reference sequence). The origin of this receptor is a woman aged 45-59 years with acute or convalescent COVID-19. Sequenced: peripheral blood. The chain combines TRBV7-9 with TRBJ1-6; the match to TRBD1 covers 7 bases. DNA for the CDR3: TGTGCCAGCAGCCTATACAGGGGTAACTCACCCCTCCACTTT. It specifies CASSLYRGNSPLHF.